A single T cell receptor beta chain is shown here with its context. As yet, its antigen is unknown. The record originates from a study of graft-versus-host responses after intestinal transplantation. In germline, CDR1 is MNHEY, CDR2 SMNVEV (reference sequence). J was trimmed by 5 bases and V by 4 bases; bases with no gene match: 9. There are 16 residues in the CDR3. TCRdb's copy holds only in-frame clones and misses some; the assay was immunoSEQ multiplex PCR. The sample records some 100,000 clones, roughly 90% being singletons. This specimen was unstimulated CD4+ T cells sorted from spleen or lymph node cells, taken before transplant. This receptor was identified in a human donor who was the organ donor for an intestinal transplant. The V call is TRBV27, the J call TRBJ1-1; 11 positions agree with TRBD1. The CDR3 spells CASSSLPGQGVTEAFF. The DNA of the CDR3 is TGTGCCAGCAGTTCATTACCGGGACAGGGGGTGACTGAAGCTTTCTTT.